The clone carrying this T cell receptor beta chain was seen at least ten times. Antigen unknown. Hyperthyroidism, newly diagnosed and lasting under 2 months, affected patients aged 18 to 65. Under 12 ml fresh peripheral blood yielded the PBMCs. V lost 3 bases and J lost 4; bases outside the gene matches: 1. Per germline, CDR1 MNHEY and CDR2 SMNVEV (reference sequence). The CDR3 totals 14 residues. TCR beta CDR3 regions were amplified from RNA transcripts. First-round RT-PCR targeting the TCR CDR3 was performed with the HTBI primer set. MiXCR, applied by TCRdb to the multiplex PCR reads, yields one record per CDR3 protein. In the table there are about 160,000 distinct CDR3 sequences, around 8.9% of which are singletons. The data originate from a study of T cells in Graves' hyperthyroidism and ophthalmopathy. Study-wide findings and caveats: Ophthalmopathy prediction by the model preceded onset by a median about 6.3 months.

Specimen: blood. This TCR was sampled from a woman between 18 and 29 years old with Graves' hyperthyroidism that later progressed to Graves' ophthalmopathy. This chain links TRBV27 with TRBJ2-2, with TRBD1 matching over 8 bases. The CDR3 is CASSLTGVTGELFF. CDR3 sequence (DNA): TGTGCCAGCAGTTTGACAGGGGTCACCGGGGAGCTGTTTTTT.